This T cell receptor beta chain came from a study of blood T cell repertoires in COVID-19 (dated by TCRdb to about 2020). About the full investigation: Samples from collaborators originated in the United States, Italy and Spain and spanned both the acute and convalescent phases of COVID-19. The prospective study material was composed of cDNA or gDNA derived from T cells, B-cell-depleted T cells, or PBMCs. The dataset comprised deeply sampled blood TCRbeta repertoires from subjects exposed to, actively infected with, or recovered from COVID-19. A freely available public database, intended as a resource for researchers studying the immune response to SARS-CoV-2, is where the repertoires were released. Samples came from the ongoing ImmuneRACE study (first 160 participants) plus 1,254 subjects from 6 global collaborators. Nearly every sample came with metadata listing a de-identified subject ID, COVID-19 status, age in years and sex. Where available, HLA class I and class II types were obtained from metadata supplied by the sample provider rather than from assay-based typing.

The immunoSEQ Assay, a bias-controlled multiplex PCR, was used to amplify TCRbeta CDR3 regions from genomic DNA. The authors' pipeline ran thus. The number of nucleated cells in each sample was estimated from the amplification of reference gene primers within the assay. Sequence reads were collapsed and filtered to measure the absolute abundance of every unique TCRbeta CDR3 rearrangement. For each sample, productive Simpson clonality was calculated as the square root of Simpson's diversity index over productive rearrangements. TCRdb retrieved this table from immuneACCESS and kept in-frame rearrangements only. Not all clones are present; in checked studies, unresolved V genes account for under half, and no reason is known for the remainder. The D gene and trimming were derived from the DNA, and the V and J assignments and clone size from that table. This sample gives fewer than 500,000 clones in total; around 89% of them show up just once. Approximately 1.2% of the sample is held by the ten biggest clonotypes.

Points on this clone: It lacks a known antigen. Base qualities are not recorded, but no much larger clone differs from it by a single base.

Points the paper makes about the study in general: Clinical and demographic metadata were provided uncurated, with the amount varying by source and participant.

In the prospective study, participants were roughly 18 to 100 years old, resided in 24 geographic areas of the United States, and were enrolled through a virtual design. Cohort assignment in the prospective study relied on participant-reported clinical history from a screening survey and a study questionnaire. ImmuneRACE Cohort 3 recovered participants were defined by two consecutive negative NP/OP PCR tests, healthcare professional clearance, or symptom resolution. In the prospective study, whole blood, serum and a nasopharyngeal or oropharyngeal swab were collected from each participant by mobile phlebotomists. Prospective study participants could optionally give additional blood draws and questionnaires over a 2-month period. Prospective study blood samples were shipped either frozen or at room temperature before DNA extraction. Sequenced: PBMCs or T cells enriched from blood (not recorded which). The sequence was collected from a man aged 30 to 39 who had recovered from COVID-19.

The sequence in DNA is TGTGCCATCAGTGGACGGGATCCCTACAATGAGCAGTTCTTC. This is translated as CAISGRDPYNEQFF. The receptor chain draws on TRBV10-3 and TRBJ2-1; a tentative D call is TRBD2 (5 bases match). The CDR3 holds 14 amino acids from the cysteine to the phenylalanine. The kept DNA is CDR3 alone, 42 bases in frame from the first base. V lost 4 bases and J lost 2 bases; the stretch between them is 9 bases long. Looking up the germline V gene yields CDR1 ENHRY and CDR2 SYGVKD.